The T cell receptor (beta chain) described here comes from a study of CD8 T cells in ankylosing spondylitis. Study results and limitations: There were earlier reports of some motif variants in reactive arthritis synovial fluid and blood. Disease-linked clones displayed a CD8+ phenotype and appeared relatively rarely in peripheral blood. Typical of ankylosing spondylitis blood, it appeared, was a TCR beta motif of fewer than 10 highly homologous variants.

This CDR3 is 14 amino acids long. The germline V gene encodes CDR1 SGHTA and CDR2 FQGTGA. The V segment lost 4 bases and the J segment 6 bases; nucleotides outside the gene matches: 3. Quantitative 5'-RACE with molecular barcodes generated TCR beta libraries. MiXCR, run by TCRdb on the 5' RACE reads, gives a single entry per CDR3 protein. The data hold a few hundred thousand distinct CDR3 sequences, with around 17% observed a single time. This clonotype was recorded a few times. What it binds is not known. The sample was blood, either unsorted or a sorted T cell fraction (not recorded which). The receptor was derived from a male donor with ankylosing spondylitis. The rearrangement uses TRBV7-3 and TRBJ1-6; 7 bases line up with TRBD1. This CDR3 is CASSSTGSNSPLHF. The DNA of the CDR3 is TGTGCCAGCAGCTCGACAGGGTCTAATTCACCCCTCCACTTT.